The 25 T cell receptor beta chains reported below all come from one sample, sequenced in a study of T cells after posttransplantation cyclophosphamide. Cyclophosphamide on days +3 and +4 followed busulfan-fludarabine conditioning and a marrow graft. Produced via immunoSEQ multiplex PCR; TCRdb's table is partial and in-frame only. Among approximately 40,000 clones, about three quarters were seen once, and the ten largest hold approximately 8.7%. The material sequenced was CD4+ T cells sorted from blood, taken roughly 2,000 days after a stem cell transplant with posttransplant cyclophosphamide. These receptors came from a female patient between 35 and 55 years old who received an allogeneic stem cell transplant from a related donor, was CMV-positive, and had no GVHD. Certain T cells may be donor cells from the graft.

V usage is TRBV28 and J usage is TRBJ1-1; 11 bases are a match to TRBD1. Trimming cost V 4 bases and J 6 bases; bases outside gene matches: 4. The CDR3 totals 14 residues. Germline V gene sequence: CDR1 MDHEN, CDR2 SYDVKM. CDR3 region: CASSWTGGSPEAFF. CDR3 DNA sequence: TGTGCCAGCAGTTGGACAGGGGGCAGCCCTGAAGCTTTCTTT.

The chain carries TRBV18 and TRBJ2-5, with D tentatively TRBD1 (6 bases). The CDR3 loop spans 16 amino acids. CDR1 is KGHSH, CDR2 LQKENI, per germline. Trimming took off 2 bases at V and 9 bases at J, with 22 bases between the two ends. The CDR3 DNA reads TGTGCCAGCTCACCAAATTGGGGGCTTAGCCCCAAGGCCCAGTACTTC. Translation gives CASSPNWGLSPKAQYF.

The V gene is TRBV7-8, the J gene TRBJ2-1, with 11 bases matching TRBD2. Germline V gene sequence: CDR1 SGHVS, CDR2 FQNEAQ. Trimming took 3 bases from V and 1 from J; bases not matched to a gene: 5. This CDR3 has 17 amino acids. The CDR3 loop is CASSFRLAGPSYNEQFF. The CDR3 nucleotides are TGTGCCAGCAGCTTCAGACTAGCGGGGCCTTCCTACAATGAGCAGTTCTTC. Full variable domain (remainder filled in from reference TRBV7-8 and TRBJ2-1): GAGVSQSPRYKVAKRGQDVALRCDPISGHVSLFWYQQALGQGPEFLTYFQNEAQLDKSGLPSDRFFAERPEGSVSTLKIQRTQQEDSAVYLCASSFRLAGPSYNEQFFGPGTRLTVL.

The chain is built from TRBV9 and TRBJ1-1, with TRBD1 matching 8 bases. Germline values: CDR1 SGDLS, CDR2 YYNGEE. The CDR3 covers 14 residues. The junction had 7 bases not matched to a gene; V was cut back by 4 bases and J by 5 bases. CDR3 sequence reads: CASSTWTGMTEAFF. The CDR3, as DNA: TGTGCCAGCAGCACTTGGACAGGGATGACTGAAGCTTTCTTT.

The CDR3 sequence: CASEGQIGNQPQHF. CDR3 DNA sequence: TGTGCCTCGGAGGGGCAGATCGGGAATCAGCCCCAGCATTTT. The chain uses TRBV19 and TRBJ1-5, with a possible D match to TRBD1 (5 bases). Per germline, CDR1 LNHDA and CDR2 SQIVND (reference sequence). Trimming removed 11 bases from V and 4 bases from J, with 18 bases in between. This CDR3 spans 14 amino acids. Full variable domain (missing parts from reference TRBV19 and TRBJ1-5): DGGITQSPKYLFRKEGQNVTLSCEQNLNHDAMYWYRQDPGQGLRLIYYSQIVNDFQKGDIAEGYSVSREKKESFPLTVTSAQKNPTAFYLCASEGQIGNQPQHFGDGTRLSIL.

This clone was detected only a few times. The chain is built from TRBV5-1 and TRBJ2-2; possible D gene TRBD2, 5 bases. Germline values: CDR1 SGHRS, CDR2 YFSETQ. This CDR3 is built from 15 residues. V was pared by 1 base and J by 3 bases, with 10 bases between. CDR3 in amino acids: CASSLRGSDTGELFF. Written as DNA, the CDR3 is TGCGCCAGCAGCTTGCGGGGATCGGACACCGGGGAGCTGTTTTTT.

The chain combines TRBV27 with TRBJ2-2; maybe TRBD2 (5 bases). V shed 0 bases and J shed 6 bases, with 17 bases lying between them. The germline V gene has CDR1 MNHEY and CDR2 SMNVEV (reference sequence). The CDR3 runs to 17 residues. The CDR3 region has the DNA TGTGCCAGCAGTTTATCCCCTCGGACTGGTTTCCCCGGGGAGCTGTTTTTT. The encoded protein is CASSLSPRTGFPGELFF.

V gene TRBV28 combines with J gene TRBJ2-3; 9 nucleotides line up with TRBD2. CDR1 and CDR2 (germline): MDHEN, SYDVKM. After removal of 2 bases from V and 6 bases from J, the junction contained 9 bases not matched to a gene. The CDR3 runs to 16 residues. The CDR3 spells CASSLRSGGLVDTQYF. The CDR3 DNA sequence: TGTGCCAGCAGTTTACGTAGCGGGGGCCTGGTGGATACGCAGTATTTT.

The chain joins TRBV5-4 to TRBJ1-2; D may be TRBD1 (6 bases). The CDR3 is 14 residues long. Germline values: CDR1 SGHNT, CDR2 YYREEE (reference sequence). Trimming took 4 bases from V and 1 from J, leaving 11 bases between them. For the CDR3, the DNA is TGTGCCAGCAGCCCGCCGGACAGTAACTATGGCTACACCTTC. Amino acid sequence: CASSPPDSNYGYTF.

The CDR3 DNA follows: TGCGCCTGCCGGGGGGGATTCTCCTATAATTCACCCCTCCACTTT. Encoded protein: CACRGGFSYNSPLHF. The J gene is TRBJ1-6, the V gene TRBV5-1; tentative D call: TRBD1 (5 bases). The V end lost 10 bases, the J end lost 0 bases, and 14 bases lay between the germline ends. The CDR3 has 15 amino acids. Germline CDR1 is SGHRS and CDR2 is YFSETQ. Variable domain in full (rest from reference TRBV5-1 and TRBJ1-6): KAGVTQTPRYLIKTRGQQVTLSCSPISGHRSVSWYQQTPGQGLQFLFEYFSETQRNKGNFPGRFSGRQFSNSRSEMNVSTLELGDSALYLCACRGGFSYNSPLHFGNGTRLTVT.

This chain links TRBV19 with TRBJ1-1; D might be TRBD1 (5 bases). The CDR3 has 15 residues. Germline values: CDR1 LNHDA, CDR2 SQIVND (reference sequence). Trimming stripped 6 bases from V and 3 bases from J, with 17 bases between. In nucleotides, the CDR3 is TGTGCCAGTAGGCCCGTGGCCAGGGAGGACACTGAAGCTTTCTTT. It translates to CASRPVAREDTEAFF.

This sequence joins TRBV29-1 and TRBJ2-3, with D possibly matching TRBD1 (5 bases). CDR3 length: 16 amino acids. The V end lost 0 bases, the J end lost 1 base, and 14 bases lay between the germline ends. Per germline, CDR1 SQVTM and CDR2 ANQGSEA. Here the CDR3 reads CSVEDRRGWGTDTQYF. CDR3 coding DNA: TGCAGCGTTGAAGATCGTAGGGGTTGGGGCACAGATACGCAGTATTTT.

The V gene is TRBV7-2, the J gene TRBJ2-1, with TRBD1 as a possible D gene (6 bases). V lost 5 bases to trimming and J lost 10 bases, with 12 bases between them. In germline, CDR1 is SGHTA, CDR2 FQGNSA. This CDR3 region has 12 residues. The chain's CDR3 is CASSVQGWEQFF. The CDR3 DNA is TGTGCCAGCAGCGTCCAGGGGTGGGAGCAGTTCTTC. Using reference TRBV7-2 and TRBJ2-1 for the parts outside the CDR3, the full variable domain is GAGVSQSPSNKVTEKGKDVELRCDPISGHTALYWYRQSLGQGLEFLIYFQGNSAPDKSGLPSDRFSAERTGGSVSTLTIQRTQQEDSAVYLCASSVQGWEQFFGPGTRLTVL.

The V gene is TRBV11-3, the J gene TRBJ1-1; D ambiguous. CDR3 length: 13 amino acids. The ends were cut back, 0 bases at V and 1 base at J, with 3 bases in the middle. Germline loops: CDR1 SGHNT, CDR2 YENEEA. The CDR3 DNA reads as TGTGCCAGCAGCTTAGACAGGAACACTGAAGCTTTCTTT. It specifies CASSLDRNTEAFF. The whole variable domain, remainder taken from reference TRBV11-3 and TRBJ1-1, is EAGVVQSPRYKIIEKKQPVAFWCNPISGHNTLYWYLQNLGQGPELLIRYENEEAVDDSQLPKDRFSAERLKGVDSTLKIQPAELGDSAVYLCASSLDRNTEAFFGQGTRLTVV.

This clone was recorded a few times. The rearrangement uses TRBV19 and TRBJ1-5; 10 bases are a match to TRBD1. Germline V gene sequence: CDR1 LNHDA, CDR2 SQIVND (reference sequence). After removal of 7 bases from V and 5 bases from J, the junction contained 5 bases not matched to a gene. The length of the CDR3 is 14 residues. The CDR3 protein is CASNDRGPHQPQHF. Written as DNA, the CDR3 is TGTGCCAGTAACGACAGGGGGCCTCATCAGCCCCAGCATTTT.

This clone was detected a few times. The chain recombines TRBV27 with TRBJ2-7; D may be TRBD1 (6 bases). Germline values: CDR1 MNHEY, CDR2 SMNVEV (reference sequence). Trimming pared 6 bases from V and 2 bases from J, leaving 14 bases between. This CDR3 contains 14 residues. The CDR3 is CASRRRTEAYEQYF. Written as DNA, the CDR3 is TGTGCCAGCAGGCGTCGGACAGAAGCCTACGAGCAGTACTTC.

The V gene is TRBV9, the J gene TRBJ1-1; TRBD1 is a possible D gene (5 bases). Germline assignment: CDR1 SGDLS and CDR2 YYNGEE. The V end lost 2 bases, the J end lost 8 bases, and 13 bases lay between the germline ends. The CDR3 spans 13 residues. CDR3 loop: CASSVSHRTEAFF. In DNA form, the CDR3 reads TGTGCCAGCAGCGTCTCCCACAGGACCGAAGCTTTCTTT. Variable domain in full (rest from reference TRBV9 and TRBJ1-1): DSGVTQTPKHLITATGQRVTLRCSPRSGDLSVYWYQQSLDQGLQFLIQYYNGEERAKGNILERFSAQQFPDLHSELNLSSLELGDSALYFCASSVSHRTEAFFGQGTRLTVV.

The rearrangement uses TRBV6-6 and TRBJ1-4, with D possibly TRBD1 on 6 matching bases. V shed 2 bases and J shed 6 bases, with 10 bases lying between them. Germline V gives CDR1 MNHNY, CDR2 SVGAGI (reference sequence). The CDR3 totals 14 residues. CDR3 DNA sequence: TGTGCCAGCAGTTACAGGGGGGGGGATGAAAAACTGTTTTTT. Translated, it gives CASSYRGGDEKLFF.

This clone was picked up a small number of times. The chain joins TRBV14 to TRBJ2-7; D may be TRBD2 (6 bases). V lost 0 bases to trimming and J lost 5 bases, with 14 bases between them. CDR1 is SGHDN and CDR2 is FVKESK in the germline V gene. There are 15 residues in the CDR3. CDR3 nucleotide sequence: TGTGCCAGCAGCCAAGATAGGAGGGCCGGCCACGAGCAGTACTTC. Protein product: CASSQDRRAGHEQYF.

This clone turned up a few times. This sequence joins TRBV7-3 and TRBJ1-2; 7 bases match TRBD1. The CDR3 consists of 14 residues. The J segment lost 4 bases and the V segment lost 1 base, leaving 3 bases of the junction unmatched. Germline V gives CDR1 SGHTA, CDR2 FQGTGA. The CDR3 nucleotides are TGTGCCAGCAGCTTAAACAGGGGAGGCTATGGCTACACCTTC. As protein: CASSLNRGGYGYTF.

The V and J genes are TRBV6-5 and TRBJ2-7; 8 bases align to TRBD1. CDR3 length: 15 residues. CDR1 is MNHEY, CDR2 SVGAGI, per germline. The junction had 7 bases not matched to a gene; V was cut back by 5 bases and J by 1 base. The CDR3 is CASSPDRATSYEQYF. The DNA of the CDR3 is TGTGCCAGCAGTCCGGACAGGGCAACTTCCTACGAGCAGTACTTC.

V is TRBV28 and J is TRBJ2-7, with 9 bases lining up with TRBD1. Per germline, CDR1 MDHEN and CDR2 SYDVKM. V was clipped by 4 bases and J by 7 bases; unmatched bases: 11. The CDR3 loop spans 15 amino acids. The CDR3 spells CASSYAGTGRQEQYF. CDR3 in DNA: TGTGCCAGCAGTTATGCCGGGACAGGGCGTCAGGAGCAGTACTTC. The full variable domain, completed using reference TRBV28 and TRBJ2-7, is DVKVTQSSRYLVKRTGEKVFLECVQDMDHENMFWYRQDPGLGLRLIYFSYDVKMKEKGDIPEGYSVSREKKERFSLILESASTNQTSMYLCASSYAGTGRQEQYFGPGTRLTVT.

This rearrangement joins TRBV4-1 to TRBJ2-1, with 10 nucleotides matching TRBD1. The CDR3 spans 16 residues. Trimming cost V 4 bases and J 10 bases; bases outside gene matches: 13. CDR1 is MGHRA, CDR2 YSYEKL, per germline. DNA for the CDR3: TGCGCCAGCAGCCTGTCGTCTGACAGGGGGCTTGGGGAGCAGTTCTTC. Its protein product is CASSLSSDRGLGEQFF.

This chain joins TRBV29-1 and TRBJ2-3; 8 bases agree with TRBD2. The trim removed 6 bases at V and 0 bases at J, leaving 8 bases unmatched. The CDR3 runs to 15 residues. Germline-derived CDR1 and CDR2 are SQVTM and ANQGSEA. CDR3 bases: TGCAGCGTGAACCTCGGGGGGGGGAGCACAGATACGCAGTATTTT. Residues: CSVNLGGGSTDTQYF.

CDR3 amino acids: CASSLASLRQGFTGELFF. As DNA, the CDR3 is TGCGCCAGCAGCTTGGCCAGCCTTAGACAGGGTTTCACCGGGGAGCTGTTTTTT. The V gene is TRBV5-1, the J gene TRBJ2-2; 7 positions match TRBD1. From germline, CDR1 is SGHRS and CDR2 YFSETQ. The CDR3 has 18 amino acids. V shed 0 bases, J shed 4 bases, and the junction held 12 bases outside the gene matches.